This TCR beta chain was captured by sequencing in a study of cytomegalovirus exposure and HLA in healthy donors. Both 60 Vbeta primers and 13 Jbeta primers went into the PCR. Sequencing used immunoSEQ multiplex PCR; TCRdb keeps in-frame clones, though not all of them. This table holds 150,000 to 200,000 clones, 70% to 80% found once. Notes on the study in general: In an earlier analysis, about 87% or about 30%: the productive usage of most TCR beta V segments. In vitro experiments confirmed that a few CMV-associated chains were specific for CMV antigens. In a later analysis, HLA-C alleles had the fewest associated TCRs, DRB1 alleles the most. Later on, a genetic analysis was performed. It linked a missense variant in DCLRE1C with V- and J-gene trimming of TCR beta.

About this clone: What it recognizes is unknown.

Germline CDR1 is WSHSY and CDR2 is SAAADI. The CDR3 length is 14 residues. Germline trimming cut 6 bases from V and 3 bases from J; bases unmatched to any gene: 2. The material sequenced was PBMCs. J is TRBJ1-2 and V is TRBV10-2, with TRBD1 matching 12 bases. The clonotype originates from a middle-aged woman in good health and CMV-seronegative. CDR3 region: CASRGTGGDYGYTF. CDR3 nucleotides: TGCGCCAGCAGAGGGACAGGGGGCGACTATGGCTACACCTTC.